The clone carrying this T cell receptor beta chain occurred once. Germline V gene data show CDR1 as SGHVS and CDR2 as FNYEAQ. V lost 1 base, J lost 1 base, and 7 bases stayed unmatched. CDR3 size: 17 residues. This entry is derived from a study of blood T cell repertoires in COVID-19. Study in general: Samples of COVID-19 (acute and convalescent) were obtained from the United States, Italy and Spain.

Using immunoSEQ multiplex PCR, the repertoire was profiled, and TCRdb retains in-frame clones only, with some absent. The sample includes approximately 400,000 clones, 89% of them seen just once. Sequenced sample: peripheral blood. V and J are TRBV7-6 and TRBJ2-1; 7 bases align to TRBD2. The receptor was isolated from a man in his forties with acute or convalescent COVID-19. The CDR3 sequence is CASSLVISGISYNEQFF. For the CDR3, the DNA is TGTGCCAGCAGCTTAGTGATAAGCGGGATTTCCTACAATGAGCAGTTCTTC.